Below, 17 T cell receptor beta chains from the same sample are listed, as sequenced in a study of shared clonotypes between healthy human individuals. Sequencing was performed with immunoSEQ multiplex PCR; in TCRdb, only in-frame clones are kept and a portion is missing. Altogether 400,000 to 500,000 clones are present, over 65% being singletons, with the ten largest covering approximately 12%. The sequenced material came from PBMCs. The receptors come from a woman in her thirties or forties in good health. Some clones in this sample may be carry-over from other donors' samples.

There are a few counts of this clone. The CDR3: CASESSGTAKNIQYF. In DNA form, the CDR3 reads TGCGCCAGCGAGAGTAGCGGGACCGCCAAAAACATTCAGTACTTC. This rearrangement joins TRBV10-1 to TRBJ2-4, with 8 nucleotides matching TRBD2. Unmatched junction bases numbered 7, after V lost 8 bases and J lost 1 base. In germline, CDR1 is WNHNN, CDR2 SYGVQD (reference sequence). The CDR3 has 15 residues.

The chain employs TRBV2 and TRBJ2-1, with D possibly matching TRBD2 (6 bases). Trimming took 2 bases from V and 8 from J, leaving 22 bases between them. There are 17 residues in the CDR3. The V gene's germline CDR1 is SNHLY and CDR2 FYNNEI. The CDR3 sequence: CASSELGAGTYGDEQFF. As DNA, the CDR3 is TGTGCCAGCAGTGAACTGGGAGCGGGCACCTACGGGGATGAGCAGTTCTTC. Using reference TRBV2 and TRBJ2-1 for the parts outside the CDR3, the full variable domain is EPEVTQTPSHQVTQMGQEVILRCVPISNHLYFYWYRQILGQKVEFLVSFYNNEISEKSEIFDDQFSVERPDGSNFTLKIRSTKLEDSAMYFCASSELGAGTYGDEQFFGPGTRLTVL.

The gene calls are TRBV2 and TRBJ2-3, with D perhaps assigned TRBD1 or TRBD2 (6 bases each). The CDR3 spans 14 residues. Germline V lookup: CDR1 SNHLY, CDR2 FYNNEI. The V and J ends lost 7 bases and 4 bases respectively, with 15 bases between them. The CDR3 sequence is CASMIRGHADTQYF. CDR3 sequence (DNA): TGTGCCAGCATGATTCGGGGGCACGCAGATACGCAGTATTTT.

Turning to this clone: With only one base between it and a far larger clone, this is likely a read error. V gene TRBV30 combines with J gene TRBJ1-1; no firm D call. V dropped 5 bases and J dropped 5 bases, with 15 bases sitting between them. CDR3 length: 13 residues. Per germline, CDR1 GTSNPN and CDR2 SVGIG (reference sequence). CDR3 nucleotides: TGTGCCTGGTCCCGGGCAGCTGGGACTGAAGCTTTCTTT. Its protein product is CAWSRAAGTEAFF.

V gene TRBV5-1 combines with J gene TRBJ2-5, with D hard to call. The J call is in doubt because the DNA end fits TRBJ2-7 better. CDR3 length: 15 residues. Germline values: CDR1 SGHRS, CDR2 YFSETQ. The CDR3 spells CASRGTVQALGEQYF. CDR3 DNA: TGCGCCAGCAGGGGTACTGTGCAAGCCCTAGGCGAGCAGTACTTC.

J is TRBJ2-3 and V is TRBV5-1; TRBD2 is a possible D gene (5 bases). Trimming stripped 5 bases from V and 3 bases from J, with 13 bases between. Germline CDR1 and CDR2: SGHRS and YFSETQ. This CDR3 contains 14 residues. The DNA of the CDR3 is TGCGCCAGCAGACTAGGTTCGGCGACAGATACGCAGTATTTT. The encoded protein is CASRLGSATDTQYF.

The CDR3 DNA reads as TGTGCCAGCAGTCCTACTCGGGAAGAGACCCAGTACTTC. Amino acids: CASSPTREETQYF. The gene calls are TRBV27 and TRBJ2-5; D gene ambiguous. In germline, CDR1 is MNHEY, CDR2 SMNVEV (reference sequence). The CDR3 loop spans 13 amino acids. V lost 5 bases, J lost 3 bases, and 10 bases lay in between.

In this sample, this clone turned up many times. This rearrangement joins TRBV6-1 to TRBJ1-5; 8 positions match TRBD1. This CDR3 spans 14 amino acids. Germline lookup yields CDR1 MNHNS and CDR2 SASEGT. The J segment lost 7 bases and the V segment lost 6 bases, leaving 8 bases of the junction unmatched. As DNA, the CDR3 is TGTGCCAGCAGCCCCGAGACAGGGGTACAGCCCCAGCATTTT. Translating gives CASSPETGVQPQHF.

The V and J genes are TRBV5-1 and TRBJ2-5; D gene uncertain. The CDR3 extends over 15 amino acids. The V and J ends lost 1 base and 2 bases respectively, with 12 bases between them. Germline assignment: CDR1 SGHRS and CDR2 YFSETQ. The CDR3 reads CASSLLRGSQETQYF. As DNA, the CDR3 is TGCGCCAGCAGCTTGTTGCGTGGCAGTCAAGAGACCCAGTACTTC. The complete variable domain, with remaining parts taken from reference TRBV5-1 and TRBJ2-5, reads KAGVTQTPRYLIKTRGQQVTLSCSPISGHRSVSWYQQTPGQGLQFLFEYFSETQRNKGNFPGRFSGRQFSNSRSEMNVSTLELGDSALYLCASSLLRGSQETQYFGPGTRLLVL.

CDR3 nucleotides: TGTGCAAGTGGTTGGGGCGGGAGAGATACCGAGCAGTACTTC. It translates to CASGWGGRDTEQYF. V is TRBV19 and J is TRBJ2-7, with TRBD2 matching over 7 bases. CDR1 and CDR2 (germline): LNHDA, SQIVND (reference sequence). This CDR3 has 14 amino acids.

This clone has only a few counts. A far larger clone is one nucleotide away, so this likely arose from a read error. The conserved closing phenylalanine or tryptophan is absent in this CDR3, likely reflecting a read error. This chain joins TRBV30 and TRBJ2-2; D remains ambiguous. The CDR3 extends over 12 amino acids. Trimming left V 5 bases short and J 3 bases short, with 7 bases between. Germline lookup yields CDR1 GTSNPN and CDR2 SVGIG (reference sequence). In nucleotides, the CDR3 is TGTGCCTGGTCGTGGGACACCGGGGAGCTGTTTATT. Translation gives CAWSWDTGELFI.

J is TRBJ2-1 and V is TRBV14; D gene uncertain. This CDR3 spans 14 amino acids. CDR1 and CDR2 (germline): SGHDN, FVKESK. V was clipped by 5 bases and J by 5 bases, with 13 bases between them. CDR3 nucleotide sequence: TGTGCCAGCAGCGTTTATCTACACGACAATGAGCAGTTCTTC. This gives the protein CASSVYLHDNEQFF.

CDR3 protein: CASSSADATNEKLFF. The CDR3 DNA follows: TGTGCCAGCAGTAGCGCCGATGCAACTAATGAAAAACTGTTTTTT. The V and J genes are TRBV27 and TRBJ1-4; D call uncertain. The V end lost 5 bases, the J end lost 0 bases, and 10 bases lay between the germline ends. The V gene's germline CDR1 is MNHEY and CDR2 SMNVEV (reference sequence). This CDR3 contains 15 residues.

Points on this clone: The sample has other DNA sequences that encode this CDR3 too. This chain joins TRBV15 and TRBJ2-7; a possible D gene is TRBD2 (5 bases). Per the germline V gene, CDR1 is LNHNV and CDR2 is YYDKDF (reference sequence). The CDR3 has 15 residues. Trimming took 1 base from V and 6 from J, leaving 16 bases between them. The CDR3 DNA sequence: TGTGCCACCAGCAGAGGGGGTGGAGGAGGTCCCGAGCAGTACTTC. Translation gives CATSRGGGGGPEQYF.

This sequence joins TRBV28 and TRBJ1-4; D gene unclear. V was pared by 2 bases and J by 5 bases, with 9 bases between. Germline CDR1 reads MDHEN; CDR2 reads SYDVKM. The CDR3 has 14 residues. The CDR3 DNA reads TGTGCCAGCAGTTTAGGAACCAGGAATGAAAAACTGTTTTTT. Amino acid sequence: CASSLGTRNEKLFF.

This clone has just one count. The chain has TRBV5-1 and TRBJ2-7; 7 positions agree with TRBD2. The CDR3 totals 14 residues. Germline CDR1 SGHRS, CDR2 YFSETQ. Trimming took 0 bases from V and 6 from J; bases not matched to a gene: 6. Here the CDR3 reads CASSLGEGQSEQYF. The CDR3 DNA follows: TGCGCCAGCAGCTTGGGGGAGGGGCAGTCCGAGCAGTACTTC.

Concerning this clone: This clone may be a read error of a much larger clone one base away. The chain is built from TRBV9 and TRBJ2-7; TRBD2 aligns across 11 bases. Germline V CDR1 and CDR2: SGDLS, YYNGEE. The CDR3 runs to 14 residues. V lost 4 bases, J lost 2 bases, and 2 bases stayed unmatched. Written as DNA, the CDR3 is TGTGCCAGCAGCCCTAGCGGGAGGACCTACGAGCAGTACTTC. Encoded protein: CASSPSGRTYEQYF.